Listed here is a single TCR beta chain. Its antigen is as yet unknown. This sample was taken from a study of long-term antiretroviral therapy in people with HIV. For the study at large: The immediate-ART recommendation dates to 2015, and the earliest samples predate it by about a decade. General observations from the study: Blood sampling spanned 2004 to 2017, possibly under older ART regimens. Clones showing expansion before ART dominated the repertoire at all time points.

Samples were assayed with immunoSEQ v3.0 at survey level. TCRdb's copy holds only in-frame clones and misses some; the assay was immunoSEQ multiplex PCR. The sample holds more than 11,000 clones, 80% to 90% seen once. V was trimmed by 3 bases and J by 0 bases, leaving 17 bases between them. The germline V gene encodes CDR1 LNHDA and CDR2 SQIVND (reference sequence). CDR3 length: 17 residues. V usage is TRBV19 and J usage is TRBJ1-1; D is possibly TRBD1 (5 bases). The sequenced sample was unsorted PBMCs, obtained 0.4 years after starting antiretroviral therapy. The receptor's source is a man aged 25 to 40 with HIV. The CDR3 coding sequence is TGTGCCAGTAGTATTATTGTTGGAAGGGACGTGAACACTGAAGCTTTCTTT. Protein product: CASSIIVGRDVNTEAFF.